This T cell receptor (beta chain) came from a study of long-term antiretroviral therapy in people with HIV. The assay, immunoSEQ v3.0, was run at survey level. Assay used: immunoSEQ multiplex PCR; TCRdb lists only in-frame clones, some missing. The repertoire includes some 28,000 clones, around 89% of them detected once, and approximately 4% sits in the top ten. CDR3 size: 16 residues. The germline V and J ends were trimmed by 0 bases and 5 bases, with 14 bases remaining between them. Per the germline V gene, CDR1 is LNHNV and CDR2 is YYDKDF (reference sequence). This specimen consisted of unsorted PBMCs, obtained 0.5 years after starting antiretroviral therapy. The chain combines TRBV15 with TRBJ1-5; D may be TRBD1 (6 bases). This clonotype originated in a woman under 30 with HIV. The chain's CDR3 is CATSRDLDSNYQPQHF. DNA of the CDR3: TGTGCCACCAGCAGAGATTTGGACAGCAATTATCAGCCCCAGCATTTT.